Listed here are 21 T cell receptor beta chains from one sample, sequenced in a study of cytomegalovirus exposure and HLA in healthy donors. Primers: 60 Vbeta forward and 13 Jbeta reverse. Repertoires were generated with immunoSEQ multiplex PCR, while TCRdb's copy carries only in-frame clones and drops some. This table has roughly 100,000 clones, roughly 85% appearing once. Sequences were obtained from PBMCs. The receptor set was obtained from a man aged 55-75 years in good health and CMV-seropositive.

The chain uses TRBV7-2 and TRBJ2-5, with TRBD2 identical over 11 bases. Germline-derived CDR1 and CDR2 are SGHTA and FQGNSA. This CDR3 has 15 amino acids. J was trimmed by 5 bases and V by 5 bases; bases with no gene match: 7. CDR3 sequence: CASSVQTSGVETQYF. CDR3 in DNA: TGTGCCAGCAGCGTACAGACTAGCGGGGTGGAGACCCAGTACTTC.

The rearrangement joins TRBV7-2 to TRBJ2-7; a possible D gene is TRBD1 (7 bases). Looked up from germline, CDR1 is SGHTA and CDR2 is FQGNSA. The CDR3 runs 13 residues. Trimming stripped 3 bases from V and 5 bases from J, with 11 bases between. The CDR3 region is CASSLQGGDEQYF. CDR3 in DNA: TGTGCCAGCAGCTTGCAGGGGGGAGACGAGCAGTACTTC.

The CDR3 DNA follows: TGTGCCAGCAGTCGACAGGGGGGCACCGGGGAGCTGTTTTTT. Its protein product is CASSRQGGTGELFF. The gene calls are TRBV6-5 and TRBJ2-2, with 9 nucleotides matching TRBD1. This CDR3 has 14 amino acids. CDR1 is MNHEY and CDR2 is SVGAGI in the germline V gene. The J segment lost 4 bases and the V segment lost 5 bases, leaving 2 bases of the junction unmatched.

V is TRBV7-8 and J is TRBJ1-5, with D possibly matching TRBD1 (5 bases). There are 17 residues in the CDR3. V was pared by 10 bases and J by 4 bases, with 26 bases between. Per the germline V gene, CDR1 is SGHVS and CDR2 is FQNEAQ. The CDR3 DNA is TGTGCCACCACCGTCCGGGGGGGGACGTCACAAAATCAGCCCCAGCATTTT. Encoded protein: CATTVRGGTSQNQPQHF.

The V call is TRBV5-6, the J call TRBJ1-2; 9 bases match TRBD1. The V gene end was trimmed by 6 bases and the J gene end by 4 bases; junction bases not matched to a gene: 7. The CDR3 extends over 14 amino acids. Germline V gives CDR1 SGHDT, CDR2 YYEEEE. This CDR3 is CASNYRGLAYGYTF. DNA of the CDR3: TGTGCCAGCAACTACAGGGGGCTCGCCTATGGCTACACCTTC. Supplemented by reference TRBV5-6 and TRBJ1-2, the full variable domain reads DAGVTQSPTHLIKTRGQQVTLRCSPKSGHDTVSWYQQALGQGPQFIFQYYEEEERQRGNFPDRFSGHQFPNYSSELNVNALLLGDSALYLCASNYRGLAYGYTFGSGTRLTVV.

CDR3 loop: CASSKGRGPADTQYF. CDR3 coding DNA: TGTGCCAGCAGCAAGGGCAGGGGGCCGGCAGATACGCAGTATTTT. The chain carries TRBV21-1 and TRBJ2-3; the table gives TRBD1 as D, unverified against the DNA. TRBV21-1 is given as a pseudogene. The CDR3 has 15 amino acids.

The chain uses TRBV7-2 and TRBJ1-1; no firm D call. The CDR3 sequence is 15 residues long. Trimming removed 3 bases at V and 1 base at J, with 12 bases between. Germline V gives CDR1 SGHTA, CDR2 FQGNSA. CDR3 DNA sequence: TGTGCCAGCAGCTTCCTCGGAGGTGGGAACACTGAAGCTTTCTTT. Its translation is CASSFLGGGNTEAFF.

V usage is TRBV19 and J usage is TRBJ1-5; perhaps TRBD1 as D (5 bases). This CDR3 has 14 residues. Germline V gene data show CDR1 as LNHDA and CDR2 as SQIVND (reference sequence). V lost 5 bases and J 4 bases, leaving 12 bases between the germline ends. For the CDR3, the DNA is TGTGCCAGTAGTCATGACAGCTTAAATCAGCCCCAGCATTTT. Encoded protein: CASSHDSLNQPQHF.

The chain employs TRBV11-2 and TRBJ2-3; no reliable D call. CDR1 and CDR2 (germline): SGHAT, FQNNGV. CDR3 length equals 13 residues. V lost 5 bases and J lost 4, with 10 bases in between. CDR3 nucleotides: TGTGCCAGCAGCCGATCGACTCCAGATACGCAGTATTTT. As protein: CASSRSTPDTQYF.

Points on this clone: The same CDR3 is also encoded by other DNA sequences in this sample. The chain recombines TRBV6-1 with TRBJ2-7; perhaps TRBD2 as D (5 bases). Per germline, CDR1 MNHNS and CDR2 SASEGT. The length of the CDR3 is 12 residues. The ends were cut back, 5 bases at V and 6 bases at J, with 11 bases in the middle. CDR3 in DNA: TGTGCCAGCAGTTTAAGTCGGGGCGAGCAGTACTTC. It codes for CASSLSRGEQYF.

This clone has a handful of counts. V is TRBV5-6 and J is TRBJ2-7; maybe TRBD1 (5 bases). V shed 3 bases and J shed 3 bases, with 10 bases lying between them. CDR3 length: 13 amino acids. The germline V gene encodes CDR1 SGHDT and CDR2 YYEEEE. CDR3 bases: TGTGCCAGCAGCTCCCAGGGTCGCTACGAGCAGTACTTC. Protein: CASSSQGRYEQYF.

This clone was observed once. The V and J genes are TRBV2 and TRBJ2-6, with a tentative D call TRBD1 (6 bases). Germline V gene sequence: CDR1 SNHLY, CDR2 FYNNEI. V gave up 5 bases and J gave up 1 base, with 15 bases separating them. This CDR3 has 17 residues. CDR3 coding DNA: TGTGCCAGCAGTTCACTGGACAGTCCTTCTGGGGCCAACGTCCTGACTTTC. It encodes CASSSLDSPSGANVLTF.

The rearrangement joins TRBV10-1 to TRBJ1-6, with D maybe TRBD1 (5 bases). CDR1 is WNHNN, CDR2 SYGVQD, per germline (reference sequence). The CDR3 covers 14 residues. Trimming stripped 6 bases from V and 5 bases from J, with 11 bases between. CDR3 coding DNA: TGCGCCAGCAGCCCGGGGGGGAATAATTCACCCCTCCACTTT. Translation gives CASSPGGNNSPLHF.

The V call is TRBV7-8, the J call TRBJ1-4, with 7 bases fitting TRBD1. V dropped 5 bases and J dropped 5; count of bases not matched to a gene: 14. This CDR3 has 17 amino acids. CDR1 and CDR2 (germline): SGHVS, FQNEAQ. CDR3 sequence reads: CASSQQGLGGNNEKLFF. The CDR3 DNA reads TGTGCCAGCAGCCAACAGGGGCTGGGGGGAAACAATGAAAAACTGTTTTTT.

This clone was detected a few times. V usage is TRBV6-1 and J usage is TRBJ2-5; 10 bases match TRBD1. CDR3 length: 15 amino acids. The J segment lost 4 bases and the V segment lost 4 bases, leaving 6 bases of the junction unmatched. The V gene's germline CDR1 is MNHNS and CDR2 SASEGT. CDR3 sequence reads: CASSGRGQGRETQYF. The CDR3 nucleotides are TGTGCCAGCAGTGGGAGGGGACAGGGGCGAGAGACCCAGTACTTC.

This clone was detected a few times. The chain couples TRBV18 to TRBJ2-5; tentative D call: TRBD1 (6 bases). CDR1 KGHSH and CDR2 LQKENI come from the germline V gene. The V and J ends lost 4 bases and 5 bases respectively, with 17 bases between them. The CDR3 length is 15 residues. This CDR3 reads CASSRNQGNEETQYF. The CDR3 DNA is TGTGCCAGCTCACGAAATCAGGGGAACGAGGAGACCCAGTACTTC.

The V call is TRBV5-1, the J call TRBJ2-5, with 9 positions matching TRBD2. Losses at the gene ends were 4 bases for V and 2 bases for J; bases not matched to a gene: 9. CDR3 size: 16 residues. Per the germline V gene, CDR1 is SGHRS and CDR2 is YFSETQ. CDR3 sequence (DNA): TGCGCCAGCAGCCCCCCCAGCGGGGGGAGTCAAGAGACCCAGTACTTC. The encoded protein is CASSPPSGGSQETQYF.

The CDR3 DNA is TGTGCCAGCAGTCCCCGGACAGGGGGGGAAGAGACCCAGTACTTC. Translation gives CASSPRTGGEETQYF. J is TRBJ2-5 and V is TRBV28, with TRBD1 matching over 10 bases. V was clipped by 5 bases and J by 3 bases; unmatched bases: 6. The CDR3 has 15 amino acids. Per the germline V gene, CDR1 is MDHEN and CDR2 is SYDVKM.

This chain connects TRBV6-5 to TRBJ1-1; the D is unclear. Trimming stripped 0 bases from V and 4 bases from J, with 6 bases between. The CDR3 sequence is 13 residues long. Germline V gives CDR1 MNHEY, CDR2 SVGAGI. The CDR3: CASSYSPGTEAFF. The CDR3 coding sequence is TGTGCCAGCAGTTACTCCCCCGGCACTGAAGCTTTCTTT.

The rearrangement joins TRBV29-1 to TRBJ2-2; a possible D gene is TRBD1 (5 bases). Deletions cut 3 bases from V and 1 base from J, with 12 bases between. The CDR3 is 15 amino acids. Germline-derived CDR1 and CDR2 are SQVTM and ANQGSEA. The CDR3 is CSVERDSQNTGELFF. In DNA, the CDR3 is TGCAGCGTTGAGCGTGACAGCCAGAACACCGGGGAGCTGTTTTTT.

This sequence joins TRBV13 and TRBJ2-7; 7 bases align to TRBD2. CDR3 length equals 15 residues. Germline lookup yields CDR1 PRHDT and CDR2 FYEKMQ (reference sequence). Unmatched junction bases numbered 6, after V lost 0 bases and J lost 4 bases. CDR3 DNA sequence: TGTGCCAGCAGCTTAGGTCTAGCGGCCCCTTACGAGCAGTACTTC. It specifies CASSLGLAAPYEQYF.